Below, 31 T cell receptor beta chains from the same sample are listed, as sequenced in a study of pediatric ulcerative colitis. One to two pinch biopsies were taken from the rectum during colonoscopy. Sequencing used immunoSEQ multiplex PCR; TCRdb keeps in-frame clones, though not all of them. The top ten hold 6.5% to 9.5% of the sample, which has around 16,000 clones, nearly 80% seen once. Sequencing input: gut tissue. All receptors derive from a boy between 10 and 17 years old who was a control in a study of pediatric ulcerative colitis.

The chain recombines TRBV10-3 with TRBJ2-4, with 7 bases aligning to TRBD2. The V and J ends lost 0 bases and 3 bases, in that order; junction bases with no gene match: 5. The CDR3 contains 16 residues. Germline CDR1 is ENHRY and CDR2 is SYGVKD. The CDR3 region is CAISESGTIDKNIQYF. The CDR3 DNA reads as TGTGCCATCAGTGAGTCAGGGACTATCGACAAAAACATTCAGTACTTC.

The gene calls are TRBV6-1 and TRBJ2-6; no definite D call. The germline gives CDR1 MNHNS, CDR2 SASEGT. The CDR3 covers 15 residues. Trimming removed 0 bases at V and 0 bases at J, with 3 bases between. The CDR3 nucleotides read TGTGCCAGCAGTGAAGCTAGCTCTGGGGCCAACGTCCTGACTTTC. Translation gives CASSEASSGANVLTF.

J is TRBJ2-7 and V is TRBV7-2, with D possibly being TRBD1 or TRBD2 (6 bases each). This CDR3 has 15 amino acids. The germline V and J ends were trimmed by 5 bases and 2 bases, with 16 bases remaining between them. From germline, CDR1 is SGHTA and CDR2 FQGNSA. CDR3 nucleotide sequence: TGTGCCAGCAGCGGGGGCGTTAGCGGCGCCTACGAGCAGTACTTC. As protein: CASSGGVSGAYEQYF. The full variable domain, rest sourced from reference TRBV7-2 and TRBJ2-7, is GAGVSQSPSNKVTEKGKDVELRCDPISGHTALYWYRQSLGQGLEFLIYFQGNSAPDKSGLPSDRFSAERTGGSVSTLTIQRTQQEDSAVYLCASSGGVSGAYEQYFGPGTRLTVT.

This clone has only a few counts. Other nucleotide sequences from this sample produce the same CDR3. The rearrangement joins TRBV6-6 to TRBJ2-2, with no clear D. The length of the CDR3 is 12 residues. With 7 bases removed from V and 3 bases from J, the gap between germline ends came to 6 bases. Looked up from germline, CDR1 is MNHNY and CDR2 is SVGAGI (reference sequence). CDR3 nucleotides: TGTGCCAGCACCGGTGACACCGGGGAGCTGTTTTTT. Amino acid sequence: CASTGDTGELFF.

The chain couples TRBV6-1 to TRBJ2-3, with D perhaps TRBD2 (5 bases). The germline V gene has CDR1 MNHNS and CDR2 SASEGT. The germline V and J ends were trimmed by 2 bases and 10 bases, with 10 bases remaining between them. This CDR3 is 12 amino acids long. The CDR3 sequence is CASSELGSAQYF. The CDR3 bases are TGTGCCAGCAGTGAATTGGGGAGTGCGCAGTATTTT.

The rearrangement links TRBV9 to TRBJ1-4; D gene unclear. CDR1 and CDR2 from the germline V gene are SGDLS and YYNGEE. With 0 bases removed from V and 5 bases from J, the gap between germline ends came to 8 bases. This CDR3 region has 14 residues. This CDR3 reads CASSVERENEKLFF. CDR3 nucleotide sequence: TGTGCCAGCAGCGTAGAGAGAGAGAATGAAAAACTGTTTTTT.

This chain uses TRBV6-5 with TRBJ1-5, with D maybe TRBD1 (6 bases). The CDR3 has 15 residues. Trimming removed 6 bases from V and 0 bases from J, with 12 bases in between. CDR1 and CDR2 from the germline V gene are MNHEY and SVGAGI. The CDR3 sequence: CASRPGVYSNQPQHF. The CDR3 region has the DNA TGTGCCAGCAGACCAGGGGTCTATAGCAATCAGCCCCAGCATTTT.

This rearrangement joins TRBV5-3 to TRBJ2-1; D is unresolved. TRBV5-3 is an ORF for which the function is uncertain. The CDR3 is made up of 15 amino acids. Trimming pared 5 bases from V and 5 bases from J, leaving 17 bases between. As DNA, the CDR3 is TGTGCCAGAAGTGTAGCTAGACACCTTAACAATGAGCAGTTCTTC. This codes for CARSVARHLNNEQFF.

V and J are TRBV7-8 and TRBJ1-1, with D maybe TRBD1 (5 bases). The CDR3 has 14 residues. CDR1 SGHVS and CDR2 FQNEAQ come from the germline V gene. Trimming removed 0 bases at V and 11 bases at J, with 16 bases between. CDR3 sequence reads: CASSLAGTAIRAFF. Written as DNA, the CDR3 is TGTGCCAGCAGCTTAGCCGGGACGGCAATCCGTGCTTTCTTT.

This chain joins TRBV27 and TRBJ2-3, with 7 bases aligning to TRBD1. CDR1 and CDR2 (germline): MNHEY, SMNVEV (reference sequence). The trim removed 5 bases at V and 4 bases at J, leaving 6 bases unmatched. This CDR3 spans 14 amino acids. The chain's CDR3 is CASSPRQGADTQYF. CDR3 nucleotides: TGTGCCAGCAGTCCCCGACAGGGAGCAGATACGCAGTATTTT.

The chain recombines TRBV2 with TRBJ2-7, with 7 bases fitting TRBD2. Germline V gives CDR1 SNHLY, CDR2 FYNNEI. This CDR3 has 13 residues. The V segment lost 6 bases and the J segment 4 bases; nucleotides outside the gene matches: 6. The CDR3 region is CASRREREYEQYF. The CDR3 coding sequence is TGTGCCAGCAGGCGGGAGAGGGAATACGAGCAGTACTTC. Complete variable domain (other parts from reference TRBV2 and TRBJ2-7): EPEVTQTPSHQVTQMGQEVILRCVPISNHLYFYWYRQILGQKVEFLVSFYNNEISEKSEIFDDQFSVERPDGSNFTLKIRSTKLEDSAMYFCASRREREYEQYFGPGTRLTVT.

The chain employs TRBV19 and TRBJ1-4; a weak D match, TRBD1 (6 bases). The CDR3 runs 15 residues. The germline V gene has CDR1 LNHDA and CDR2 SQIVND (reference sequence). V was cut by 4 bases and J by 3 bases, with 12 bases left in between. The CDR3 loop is CASSTGEGANEKLFF. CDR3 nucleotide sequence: TGTGCCAGTAGTACGGGGGAGGGGGCTAATGAAAAACTGTTTTTT.

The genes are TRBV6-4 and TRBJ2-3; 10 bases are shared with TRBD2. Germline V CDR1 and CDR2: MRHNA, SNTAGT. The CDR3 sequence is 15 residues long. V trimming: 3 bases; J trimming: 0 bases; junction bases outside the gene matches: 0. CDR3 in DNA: TGTGCCAGCAGTGAAGCGGGGGGGAGCACAGATACGCAGTATTTT. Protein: CASSEAGGSTDTQYF.

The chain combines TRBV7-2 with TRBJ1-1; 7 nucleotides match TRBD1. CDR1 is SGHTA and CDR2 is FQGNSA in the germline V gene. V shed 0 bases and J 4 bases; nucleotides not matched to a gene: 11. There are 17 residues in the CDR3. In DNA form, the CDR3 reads TGTGCCAGCAGCTTAGCGTTTGAGACAGGGAGCCCCACTGAAGCTTTCTTT. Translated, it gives CASSLAFETGSPTEAFF.

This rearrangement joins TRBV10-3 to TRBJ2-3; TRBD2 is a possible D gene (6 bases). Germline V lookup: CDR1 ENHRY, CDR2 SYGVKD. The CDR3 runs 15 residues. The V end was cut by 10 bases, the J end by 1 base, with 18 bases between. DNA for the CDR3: TGTGCCAGTCACGGGGACGGGGGAGGCACAGATACGCAGTATTTT. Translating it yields CASHGDGGGTDTQYF.

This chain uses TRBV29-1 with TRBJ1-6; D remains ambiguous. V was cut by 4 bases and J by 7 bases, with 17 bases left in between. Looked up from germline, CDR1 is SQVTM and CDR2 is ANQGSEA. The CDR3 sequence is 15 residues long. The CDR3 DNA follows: TGCAGCGTTGGGAAACCCAGGCTATTAAATTCACCCCTCCACTTT. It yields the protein CSVGKPRLLNSPLHF.

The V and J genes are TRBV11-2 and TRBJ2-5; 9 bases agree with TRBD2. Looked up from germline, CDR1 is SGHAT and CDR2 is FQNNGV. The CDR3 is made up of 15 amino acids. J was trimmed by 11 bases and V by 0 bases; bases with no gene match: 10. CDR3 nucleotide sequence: TGTGCCAGCAGCTTAGATAGTACCGGCGGGAGGGAGCAGTACTTC. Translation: CASSLDSTGGREQYF.

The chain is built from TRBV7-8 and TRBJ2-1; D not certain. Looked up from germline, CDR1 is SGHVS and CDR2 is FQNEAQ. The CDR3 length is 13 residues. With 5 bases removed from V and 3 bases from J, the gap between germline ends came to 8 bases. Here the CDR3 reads CASSLTLYNEQFF. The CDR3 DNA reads TGTGCCAGCAGCCTGACTCTCTACAATGAGCAGTTCTTC. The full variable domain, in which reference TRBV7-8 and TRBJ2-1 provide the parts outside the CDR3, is GAGVSQSPRYKVAKRGQDVALRCDPISGHVSLFWYQQALGQGPEFLTYFQNEAQLDKSGLPSDRFFAERPEGSVSTLKIQRTQQEDSAVYLCASSLTLYNEQFFGPGTRLTVL.

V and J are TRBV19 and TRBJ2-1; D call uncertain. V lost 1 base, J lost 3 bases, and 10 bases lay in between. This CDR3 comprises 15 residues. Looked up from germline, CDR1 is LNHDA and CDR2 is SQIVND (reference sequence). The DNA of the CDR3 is TGTGCCAGTAGTATAGGAAGGACCCACTACAATGAGCAGTTCTTC. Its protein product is CASSIGRTHYNEQFF.

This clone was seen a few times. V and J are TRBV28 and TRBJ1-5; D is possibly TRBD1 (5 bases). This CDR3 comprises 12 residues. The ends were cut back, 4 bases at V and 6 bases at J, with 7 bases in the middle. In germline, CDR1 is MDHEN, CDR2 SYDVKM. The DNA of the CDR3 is TGTGCCAGCAGTTCCGGGGGTCAGCCCCAGCATTTT. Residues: CASSSGGQPQHF.

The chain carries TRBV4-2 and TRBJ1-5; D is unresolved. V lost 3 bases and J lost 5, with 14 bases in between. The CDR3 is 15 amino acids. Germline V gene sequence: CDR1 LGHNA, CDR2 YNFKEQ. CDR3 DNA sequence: TGTGCCAGCAGCCAGGACGGCCTGCCCGATCAGCCCCAGCATTTT. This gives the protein CASSQDGLPDQPQHF.

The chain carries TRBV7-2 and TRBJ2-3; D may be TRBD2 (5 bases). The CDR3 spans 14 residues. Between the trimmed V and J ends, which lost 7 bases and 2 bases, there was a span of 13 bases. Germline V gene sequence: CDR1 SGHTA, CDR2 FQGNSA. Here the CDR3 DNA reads TGTGCCAGCAAGCTAGCCTTAACCACAGATACGCAGTATTTT. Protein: CASKLALTTDTQYF.

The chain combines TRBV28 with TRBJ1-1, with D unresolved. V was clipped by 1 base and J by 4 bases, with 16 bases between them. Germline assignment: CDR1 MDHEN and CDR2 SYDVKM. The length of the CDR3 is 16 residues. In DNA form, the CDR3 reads TGTGCCAGCAGTTTATTCTCACCCCTATTCGGCACTGAAGCTTTCTTT. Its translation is CASSLFSPLFGTEAFF.

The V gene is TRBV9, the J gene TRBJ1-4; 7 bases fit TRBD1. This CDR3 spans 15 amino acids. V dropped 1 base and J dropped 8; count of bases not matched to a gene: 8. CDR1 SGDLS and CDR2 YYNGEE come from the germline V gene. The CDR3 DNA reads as TGTGCCAGCAGCGTACTAGGGGGCGCGGGAGAAAAACTGTTTTTT. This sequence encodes CASSVLGGAGEKLFF.

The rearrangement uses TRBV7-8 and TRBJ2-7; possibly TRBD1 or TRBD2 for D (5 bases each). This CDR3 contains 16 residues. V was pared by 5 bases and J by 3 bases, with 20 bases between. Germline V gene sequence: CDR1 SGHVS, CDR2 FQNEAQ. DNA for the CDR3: TGTGCCAGCAGCCCTGGTGAAGGGGAGAATGGCTACGAGCAGTACTTC. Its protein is CASSPGEGENGYEQYF.

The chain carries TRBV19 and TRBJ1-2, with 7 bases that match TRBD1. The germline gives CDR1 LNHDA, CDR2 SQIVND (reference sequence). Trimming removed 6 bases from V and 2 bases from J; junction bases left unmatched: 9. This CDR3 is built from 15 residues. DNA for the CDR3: TGTGCCAGTAGCCCCAAGGGGGCAGGGAACTATGGCTACACCTTC. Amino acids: CASSPKGAGNYGYTF.

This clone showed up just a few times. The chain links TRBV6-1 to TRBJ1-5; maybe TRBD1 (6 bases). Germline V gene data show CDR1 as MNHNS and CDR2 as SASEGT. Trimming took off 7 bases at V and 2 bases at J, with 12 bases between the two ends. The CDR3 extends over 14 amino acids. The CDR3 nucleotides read TGTGCCAGCAAGATATCAGGGGGCAATCAGCCCCAGCATTTT. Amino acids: CASKISGGNQPQHF.

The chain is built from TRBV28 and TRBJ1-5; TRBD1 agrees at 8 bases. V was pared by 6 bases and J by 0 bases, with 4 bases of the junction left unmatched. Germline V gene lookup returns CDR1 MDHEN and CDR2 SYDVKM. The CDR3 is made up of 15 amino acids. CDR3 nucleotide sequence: TGTGCCAGCAGGCCGGACAGGGCTAGCAATCAGCCCCAGCATTTT. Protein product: CASRPDRASNQPQHF.

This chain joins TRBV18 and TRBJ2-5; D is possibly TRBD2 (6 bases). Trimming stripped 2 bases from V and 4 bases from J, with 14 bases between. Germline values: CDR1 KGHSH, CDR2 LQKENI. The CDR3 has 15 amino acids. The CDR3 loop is CASSPGGAAGETQYF. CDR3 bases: TGTGCCAGCTCACCAGGTGGGGCAGCGGGAGAGACCCAGTACTTC.

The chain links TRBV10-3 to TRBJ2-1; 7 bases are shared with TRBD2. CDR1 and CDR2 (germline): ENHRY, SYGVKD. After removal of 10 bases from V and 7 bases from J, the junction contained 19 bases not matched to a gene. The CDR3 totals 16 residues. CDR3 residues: CATSTGRRENGNEQFF. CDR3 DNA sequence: TGTGCCACCAGCACCGGGCGGCGGGAGAACGGGAATGAGCAGTTCTTC.

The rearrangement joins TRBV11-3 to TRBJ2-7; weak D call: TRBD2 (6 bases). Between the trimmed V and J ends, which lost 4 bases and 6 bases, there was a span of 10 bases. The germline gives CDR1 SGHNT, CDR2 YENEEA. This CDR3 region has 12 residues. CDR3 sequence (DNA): TGTGCCAGCAGCTCGGGGGTGGGCGAGCAGTACTTC. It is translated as CASSSGVGEQYF.